This paragraph reports one TCR beta chain. No antigen is known for it. These data are taken from a study of early T cells in non-severe SARS-CoV-2 infection. Study at large: It was bulk RNA from unsorted whole blood that was sequenced, and the chains were unpaired.

Attached unique molecular identifiers marked individual cDNA molecules. TCRdb analysed the 5' RACE reads with MiXCR anew, one entry per CDR3 protein. Of 60,000 to 65,000 distinct CDR3 sequences in the sample, roughly 8.2% were seen once. Regarding the study as a whole: VDJdb-based annotation leaned toward anti-spike CD8 responses and missed private and CD4 specificities.

V was trimmed by 8 bases and J by 4 bases, leaving 11 bases between them. The V gene's germline CDR1 is SGHTA and CDR2 FQGTGA. The CDR3 runs 13 residues. This chain connects TRBV7-3 to TRBJ2-2, with TRBD2 as a possible D gene (5 bases). Sequencing was performed on whole blood, taken at baseline. The receptor was derived from an adult who was a healthcare worker with PCR-confirmed SARS-CoV-2 infection or an uninfected control (not recorded which). The CDR3 protein is CASGLAATGELFF. CDR3 in DNA: TGTGCCAGCGGGCTAGCTGCCACCGGGGAGCTGTTTTTT.